These 30 T cell receptor beta chains came from one sample sequenced in a study of T cell responses to AZD1222 COVID-19 vaccine. Only in-frame clones appear in the TCRdb table, and some are missing; sequencing was by immunoSEQ multiplex PCR. Among 100,000 or so clones listed, 87% were seen once. Sequencing used peripheral blood, obtained on day 0 of AZD1222 vaccination. The receptors stem from an adult in good health.

The genes are TRBV3-1 (or the pseudogene TRBV3-2) and TRBJ2-5, with a tentative D call TRBD1 (6 bases). Germline V gene lookup returns CDR1 LGHDT and CDR2 YNNKEL (reference sequence). V was clipped by 7 bases and J by 4 bases, with 22 bases between them. The CDR3 is made up of 16 amino acids. CDR3 nucleotide sequence: TGTGCCAGCATCGAAGCTGGTAGGCAGGGGCGAGAGACCCAGTACTTC. Amino acids: CASIEAGRQGRETQYF.

The J gene is TRBJ1-5, the V gene TRBV20-1; no firm D call. Germline CDR1 DFQATT, CDR2 SNEGSKA (reference sequence). V was pared by 3 bases and J by 2 bases, with 14 bases between. This CDR3 spans 15 amino acids. The CDR3 DNA follows: TGCAGTGCTAGTCACGGGTCGAGGGGCAATCAGCCCCAGCATTTT. Translated, it gives CSASHGSRGNQPQHF.

This chain joins TRBV2 and TRBJ2-7; a weak D match, TRBD2 (5 bases). The germline CDR1 and CDR2 sequences are SNHLY and FYNNEI. The ends were cut back, 4 bases at V and 7 bases at J, with 17 bases in the middle. This CDR3 comprises 14 residues. CDR3 region: CASSALASNGEQYF. In nucleotides, the CDR3 is TGTGCCAGCAGTGCCTTAGCGTCCAATGGGGAGCAGTACTTC.

The rearrangement uses TRBV4-1 and TRBJ2-3; the match to TRBD2 covers 7 bases. CDR1 MGHRA and CDR2 YSYEKL come from the germline V gene. This CDR3 has 14 amino acids. V trimming: 3 bases; J trimming: 5 bases; junction bases outside the gene matches: 5. In nucleotides, the CDR3 is TGCGCCAGCAGCCACCAACTAGCGATAGATACGCAGTATTTT. Translated: CASSHQLAIDTQYF.

The chain is built from TRBV27 and TRBJ1-4; D not certain. CDR3 length equals 12 residues. Germline V gene lookup returns CDR1 MNHEY and CDR2 SMNVEV (reference sequence). Trimming left V 8 bases short and J 12 bases short, with 16 bases between. DNA of the CDR3: TGTGCCAGCTCGGGAGAAGCAGGCGAACTGTTTTTT. Translated: CASSGEAGELFF.

V gene TRBV10-3 combines with J gene TRBJ1-2, with D tentatively TRBD1 (5 bases). Trimming left V 3 bases short and J 0 bases short, with 5 bases between. This CDR3 is built from 13 residues. Germline loops: CDR1 ENHRY, CDR2 SYGVKD. The CDR3 DNA sequence: TGTGCCATCAGTGAAGGGGCTAACTATGGCTACACCTTC. This gives the protein CAISEGANYGYTF.

The chain has TRBV9 and TRBJ2-3, with 8 bases aligning to TRBD2. This CDR3 contains 16 residues. The ends lost 5 bases at V and 5 bases at J; junction bases unmatched: 13. The germline V gene has CDR1 SGDLS and CDR2 YYNGEE. The CDR3 loop is CASSLSPAGAGDTQYF. CDR3 DNA: TGTGCCAGCAGTCTCTCCCCAGCGGGAGCGGGAGATACGCAGTATTTT.

CDR3 region: CASSLGGSLNEQYF. The CDR3 DNA is TGTGCCAGCAGCTTAGGAGGGTCTCTCAACGAGCAGTACTTC. V gene TRBV7-2 combines with J gene TRBJ2-7; tentative D call: TRBD2 (5 bases). The CDR3 sequence is 14 residues long. Germline values: CDR1 SGHTA, CDR2 FQGNSA. V shed 1 base and J shed 5 bases, with 12 bases lying between them.

The chain employs TRBV27 and TRBJ1-4, with D unclear. CDR3 length: 11 residues. Germline loops: CDR1 MNHEY, CDR2 SMNVEV (reference sequence). V lost 6 bases, J lost 6 bases, and 5 bases lay in between. The CDR3 DNA sequence: TGTGCCAGCAGAAGAGATGAAAAACTGTTTTTT. Encoded protein: CASRRDEKLFF.

The chain employs TRBV27 and TRBJ2-6; tentative D call: TRBD2 (6 bases). Trimming cost V 2 bases and J 2 bases, with 19 bases left between them. This CDR3 has 19 amino acids. Looked up from germline, CDR1 is MNHEY and CDR2 is SMNVEV (reference sequence). CDR3 sequence reads: CASSLDTRAGQAGANVLTF. CDR3 DNA: TGTGCCAGCAGTTTAGACACCAGGGCGGGGCAGGCTGGGGCCAACGTCCTGACTTTC.

The chain links TRBV5-8 to TRBJ2-7; no firm D call. The CDR3 covers 13 residues. Germline CDR1 reads SGHTS; CDR2 reads YDEGEE. With 4 bases removed from V and 1 base from J, the gap between germline ends came to 9 bases. CDR3 sequence reads: CASSKTSSYEQYF. Written as DNA, the CDR3 is TGTGCCAGCAGCAAGACATCTTCCTACGAGCAGTACTTC.

The J gene is TRBJ2-7, the V gene TRBV10-3; 12 bases are shared with TRBD1. CDR1 and CDR2 from the germline V gene are ENHRY and SYGVKD. Trimming cost V 5 bases and J 0 bases; bases outside gene matches: 8. CDR3 length: 17 amino acids. In DNA, the CDR3 is TGTGCCATCAGTCCGGGACAGGGGGCAAGGAGCTCCTACGAGCAGTACTTC. It yields the protein CAISPGQGARSSYEQYF.

The rearrangement joins TRBV2 to TRBJ2-1; 14 bases agree with TRBD2. The CDR3 is made up of 17 amino acids. The germline gives CDR1 SNHLY, CDR2 FYNNEI. The V and J ends lost 4 bases and 6 bases, in that order; junction bases with no gene match: 8. DNA for the CDR3: TGTGCCAGCAGTGCCGGACCGGGACTAGCGGGAGCCAATGAGCAGTTCTTC. Its translation is CASSAGPGLAGANEQFF. Together with reference TRBV2 and TRBJ2-1, the CDR3 gives the full variable domain: EPEVTQTPSHQVTQMGQEVILRCVPISNHLYFYWYRQILGQKVEFLVSFYNNEISEKSEIFDDQFSVERPDGSNFTLKIRSTKLEDSAMYFCASSAGPGLAGANEQFFGPGTRLTVL.

The chain combines TRBV19 with TRBJ1-2, with D uncertain. With 5 bases removed from V and 5 bases from J, the gap between germline ends came to 12 bases. The CDR3 runs 13 residues. In germline, CDR1 is LNHDA, CDR2 SQIVND (reference sequence). The CDR3 here is CASSPDQDYGYTF. CDR3 bases: TGTGCCAGTAGTCCGGACCAGGATTATGGCTACACCTTC.

The chain has TRBV28 and TRBJ2-7; 8 nucleotides agree with TRBD1. The CDR3 is 14 amino acids. V shed 6 bases and J 3 bases; nucleotides not matched to a gene: 7. The germline V gene encodes CDR1 MDHEN and CDR2 SYDVKM. CDR3 protein: CASRRTGPGYEQYF. CDR3 nucleotide sequence: TGTGCCAGCAGACGGACAGGGCCGGGCTACGAGCAGTACTTC.

The V and J genes are TRBV5-1 and TRBJ2-1; 7 bases line up with TRBD2. V trimming: 4 bases; J trimming: 9 bases; junction bases outside the gene matches: 13. The germline V gene encodes CDR1 SGHRS and CDR2 YFSETQ. This CDR3 has 15 residues. In DNA, the CDR3 is TGCGCCAGCAGCGGAGGACTAGGGGCCGGTGGTGAGCAGTTCTTC. It translates to CASSGGLGAGGEQFF.

The chain has TRBV10-3 and TRBJ2-7; tentatively, D is TRBD1 or TRBD2 (5 bases each). Germline CDR1 and CDR2: ENHRY and SYGVKD. This CDR3 has 12 amino acids. The V and J ends lost 2 bases and 9 bases respectively, with 11 bases between them. The CDR3 coding sequence is TGTGCCATCAGTGAGCCGGGGCGTGGGCAGTACTTC. This gives the protein CAISEPGRGQYF.

The chain joins TRBV7-6 to TRBJ1-1, with TRBD1 identical over 8 bases. Germline trimming cut 5 bases from V and 5 bases from J; bases unmatched to any gene: 10. The length of the CDR3 is 15 residues. The germline V gene has CDR1 SGHVS and CDR2 FNYEAQ. The CDR3 sequence is CASSIQTGVGTEAFF. The CDR3 region has the DNA TGTGCCAGCAGCATACAGACAGGGGTAGGGACTGAAGCTTTCTTT. Supplemented by reference TRBV7-6 and TRBJ1-1, the full variable domain reads GAGVSQSPRYKVTKRGQDVALRCDPISGHVSLYWYRQALGQGPEFLTYFNYEAQQDKSGLPNDRFSAERPEGSISTLTIQRTEQRDSAMYRCASSIQTGVGTEAFFGQGTRLTVV.

The J gene is TRBJ1-4, the V gene TRBV28; TRBD1 matches 7 bases. From germline, CDR1 is MDHEN and CDR2 SYDVKM. Trimming removed 6 bases from V and 4 bases from J; junction bases left unmatched: 8. The CDR3 loop spans 15 amino acids. CDR3 coding DNA: TGTGCCAGCAGCCGCGGGACAGTTTTTAATGAAAAACTGTTTTTT. Protein sequence: CASSRGTVFNEKLFF.

CDR3 loop: CASRTGRTGYTEAFF. The CDR3 DNA follows: TGTGCCAGCAGGACCGGGCGTACGGGCTACACTGAAGCTTTCTTT. The chain joins TRBV7-8 to TRBJ1-1; no reliable D call. The CDR3 is 15 amino acids. Trimming took off 6 bases at V and 3 bases at J, with 17 bases between the two ends. Germline V gives CDR1 SGHVS, CDR2 FQNEAQ. Based on the CDR3 plus reference TRBV7-8 and TRBJ1-1, the full variable domain is GAGVSQSPRYKVAKRGQDVALRCDPISGHVSLFWYQQALGQGPEFLTYFQNEAQLDKSGLPSDRFFAERPEGSVSTLKIQRTQQEDSAVYLCASRTGRTGYTEAFFGQGTRLTVV.

The DNA for the CDR3 is TGTGCCAGCAGCTCCGGACTAGCGAGCTCCTACGAGCAGTACTTC. It is translated as CASSSGLASSYEQYF. The rearrangement joins TRBV9 to TRBJ2-7, with 9 bases lining up with TRBD2. The V and J ends lost 4 bases and 0 bases, in that order; junction bases with no gene match: 5. CDR3 size: 15 residues. In germline, CDR1 is SGDLS, CDR2 YYNGEE.

The chain couples TRBV3-1 (or the pseudogene TRBV3-2) to TRBJ1-2, with 9 positions matching TRBD1. Trimming took 0 bases from V and 4 from J; bases not matched to a gene: 6. Germline-derived CDR1 and CDR2 are LGHDT and YNNKEL (reference sequence). This CDR3 is built from 16 residues. CDR3 amino acids: CASSQDYGTGSYGYTF. DNA of the CDR3: TGTGCCAGCAGCCAAGATTACGGGACAGGGTCCTATGGCTACACCTTC.

V is TRBV12-3 or TRBV12-4 and J is TRBJ2-7, with a tentative D call TRBD1 (6 bases). V dropped 2 bases and J dropped 4 bases, with 9 bases sitting between them. CDR3 length equals 13 residues. As DNA, the CDR3 is TGTGCCAGCAGTTTATTGGGGGCTTACGAGCAGTACTTC. Amino acids: CASSLLGAYEQYF.

V gene TRBV7-9 combines with J gene TRBJ2-3; D might be TRBD2 (5 bases). In germline, CDR1 is SEHNR, CDR2 FQNEAQ (reference sequence). This CDR3 has 14 residues. V lost 0 bases and J lost 4, with 8 bases in between. CDR3 amino acids: CASSLALDADTQYF. DNA of the CDR3: TGTGCCAGCAGCTTAGCACTAGATGCAGATACGCAGTATTTT. Combining the CDR3 with reference TRBV7-9 and TRBJ2-3 gives the whole variable domain DTGVSQNPRHKITKRGQNVTFRCDPISEHNRLYWYRQTLGQGPEFLTYFQNEAQLEKSRLLSDRFSAERPKGSFSTLEIQRTEQGDSAMYLCASSLALDADTQYFGPGTRLTVL.

The V call is TRBV5-1, the J call TRBJ2-1; the D call may be TRBD1 or TRBD2 (7 bases each). The V gene's germline CDR1 is SGHRS and CDR2 YFSETQ. The V gene lost 1 base and the J gene lost 0 bases, with 17 bases spanning the gap. The CDR3 contains 18 residues. In DNA form, the CDR3 reads TGCGCCAGCAGCTTGAGGGTCGGGAGGACAGGCTCCTACAATGAGCAGTTCTTC. It codes for CASSLRVGRTGSYNEQFF.

The chain is built from TRBV28 and TRBJ1-1, with 7 positions matching TRBD1. The germline gives CDR1 MDHEN, CDR2 SYDVKM. V gave up 6 bases and J gave up 5 bases; unmatched junction bases: 6. The CDR3 spans 13 residues. In nucleotides, the CDR3 is TGTGCCAGCAGGGGGACAGAGGGAACTGAAGCTTTCTTT. Amino acid sequence: CASRGTEGTEAFF.

The chain couples TRBV2 to TRBJ1-2; a possible D gene is TRBD1 (5 bases). Germline values: CDR1 SNHLY, CDR2 FYNNEI. Trimming removed 6 bases from V and 8 bases from J, with 19 bases in between. This CDR3 region has 14 residues. Here the CDR3 DNA reads TGTGCCAGCAGCCCCTGGGATGGCAGGGAAGGCTACACCTTC. Translating gives CASSPWDGREGYTF. Based on the CDR3 plus reference TRBV2 and TRBJ1-2, the full variable domain is EPEVTQTPSHQVTQMGQEVILRCVPISNHLYFYWYRQILGQKVEFLVSFYNNEISEKSEIFDDQFSVERPDGSNFTLKIRSTKLEDSAMYFCASSPWDGREGYTFGSGTRLTVV.

The V gene is TRBV4-2, the J gene TRBJ1-4; TRBD1 matches at 10 bases. This CDR3 is built from 16 residues. Germline V gene sequence: CDR1 LGHNA, CDR2 YNFKEQ. The trim removed 2 bases at V and 8 bases at J, leaving 8 bases unmatched. The CDR3: CASSQPTGQGGEKLFF. Written as DNA, the CDR3 is TGTGCCAGCAGCCAACCCACCGGACAGGGGGGCGAAAAACTGTTTTTT.

The chain recombines TRBV2 with TRBJ2-2; tentative D call: TRBD1 (6 bases). This CDR3 spans 15 amino acids. Germline lookup yields CDR1 SNHLY and CDR2 FYNNEI. V lost 6 bases and J lost 0, with 11 bases in between. This CDR3 is CASRSQGTNTGELFF. Written as DNA, the CDR3 is TGTGCCAGCAGGTCCCAGGGGACGAACACCGGGGAGCTGTTTTTT.

This clone was recorded once. This chain links TRBV6-2 or TRBV6-3 with TRBJ2-7, with D perhaps given as TRBD1 or TRBD2 (5 bases each). The CDR3 is 14 residues long. Between the trimmed V and J ends, which lost 3 bases and 6 bases, there was a span of 15 bases. Per the germline V gene, CDR1 is MNHEY and CDR2 is SVGEGT. The CDR3 DNA reads TGTGCCAGCAGTTATCTCCCTGGGACGAGCGAGCAGTACTTC. Its translation is CASSYLPGTSEQYF.